The clone carrying this TCR beta chain turned up a few times. What it recognizes is unknown. The entry originates in a study of T cells in Graves' hyperthyroidism and ophthalmopathy. RNA transcripts yielded amplified TCR beta CDR3 regions. In the first-round RT-PCR of the TCR CDR3, the HTBI primer set was used. Via MiXCR, TCRdb re-called the multiplex PCR reads, giving one row per CDR3 protein. The table lists under 250,000 distinct CDR3 sequences, about 24% of them singletons, with 30% to 40% in the top ten. General study results and limits: Appearing also in blood were most of the thyroid clonotypes expanded above 0.001.

The source of this sequence is a woman between 40 and 55 years old with Graves' ophthalmopathy. Source material: blood.

This CDR3 reads CASSDRGPSQQYF. The CDR3 nucleotides read TGTGCCAGCAGTGACAGGGGCCCCTCCCAGCAGTACTTC. This chain connects TRBV6-1 to TRBJ2-7; TRBD1 is a possible D gene (6 bases). Germline lookup yields CDR1 MNHNS and CDR2 SASEGT. Trimming removed 3 bases from V and 8 bases from J, with 14 bases in between. The CDR3 consists of 13 residues.